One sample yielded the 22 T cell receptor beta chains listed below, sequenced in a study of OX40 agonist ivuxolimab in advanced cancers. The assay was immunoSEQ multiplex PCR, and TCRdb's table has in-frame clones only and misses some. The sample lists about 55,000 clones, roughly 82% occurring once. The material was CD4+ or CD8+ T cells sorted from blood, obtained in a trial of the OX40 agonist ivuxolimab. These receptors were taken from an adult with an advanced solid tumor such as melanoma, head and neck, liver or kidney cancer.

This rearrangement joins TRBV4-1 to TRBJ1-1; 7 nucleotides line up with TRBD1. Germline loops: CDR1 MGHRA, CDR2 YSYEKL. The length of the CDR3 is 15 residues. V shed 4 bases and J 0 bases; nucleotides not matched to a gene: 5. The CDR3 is CASSRWGQLNTEAFF. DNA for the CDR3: TGCGCCAGCAGCCGTTGGGGACAGTTGAACACTGAAGCTTTCTTT.

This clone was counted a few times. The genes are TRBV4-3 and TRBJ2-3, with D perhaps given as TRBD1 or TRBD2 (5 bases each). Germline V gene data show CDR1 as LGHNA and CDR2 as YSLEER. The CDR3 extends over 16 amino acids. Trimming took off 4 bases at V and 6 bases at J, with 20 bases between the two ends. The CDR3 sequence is CASSPRDRISGDTQYF. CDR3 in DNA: TGCGCCAGCAGCCCCCGGGACCGCATCTCCGGGGATACGCAGTATTTT.

This CDR3 reads CASSGDTSYQPQHF. The CDR3 DNA sequence: TGTGCCAGCAGTGGGGACACCTCTTATCAGCCCCAGCATTTT. The chain employs TRBV6-1 and TRBJ1-5, with D possibly TRBD1 on 6 matching bases. Germline V gene sequence: CDR1 MNHNS, CDR2 SASEGT. This CDR3 has 14 amino acids. Between the trimmed V and J ends, which lost 4 bases and 5 bases, there was a span of 12 bases.

Here the CDR3 reads CASSSGLRTGKDEQYF. The CDR3 nucleotides are TGTGCCAGCAGCTCCGGTTTGAGGACAGGGAAAGACGAGCAGTACTTC. The V call is TRBV5-6, the J call TRBJ2-7; 8 bases are shared with TRBD1. V shed 3 bases, J shed 5 bases, and the junction held 13 bases outside the gene matches. The CDR3 length is 16 residues. CDR1 SGHDT and CDR2 YYEEEE come from the germline V gene.

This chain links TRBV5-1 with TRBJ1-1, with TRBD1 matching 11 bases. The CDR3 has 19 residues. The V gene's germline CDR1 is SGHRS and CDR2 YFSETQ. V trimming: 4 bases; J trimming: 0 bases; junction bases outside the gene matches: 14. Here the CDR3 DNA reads TGCGCCAGCAGCCCTGTCCTGGGACAGGGGGGACTTTTGAACACTGAAGCTTTCTTT. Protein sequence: CASSPVLGQGGLLNTEAFF.

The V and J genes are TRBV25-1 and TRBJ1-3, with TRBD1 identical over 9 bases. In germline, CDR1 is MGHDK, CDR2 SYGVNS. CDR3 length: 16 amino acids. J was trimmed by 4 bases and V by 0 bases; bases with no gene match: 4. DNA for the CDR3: TGTGCCAGCAGTGAATACGGGACAGGGAACGGAAACACCATATATTTT. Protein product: CASSEYGTGNGNTIYF.

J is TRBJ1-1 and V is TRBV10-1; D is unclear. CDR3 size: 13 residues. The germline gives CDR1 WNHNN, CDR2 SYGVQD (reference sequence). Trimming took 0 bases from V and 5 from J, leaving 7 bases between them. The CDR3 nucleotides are TGCGCCAGCAGTGAGTCTCGGGCAACTGAAGCTTTCTTT. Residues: CASSESRATEAFF.

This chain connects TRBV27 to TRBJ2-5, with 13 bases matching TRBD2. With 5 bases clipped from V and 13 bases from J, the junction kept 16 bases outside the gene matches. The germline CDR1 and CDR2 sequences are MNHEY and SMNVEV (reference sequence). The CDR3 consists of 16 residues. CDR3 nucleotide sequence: TGTGCCAGCAGTCCAGTCCTCGGGACTAGCGGGACTTTTTGGTACTTC. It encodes CASSPVLGTSGTFWYF.

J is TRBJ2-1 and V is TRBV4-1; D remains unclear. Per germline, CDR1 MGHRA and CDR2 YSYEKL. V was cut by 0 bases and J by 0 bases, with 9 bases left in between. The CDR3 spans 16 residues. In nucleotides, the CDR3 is TGCGCCAGCAGCCAAGATGAGAGGAGCTCCTACAATGAGCAGTTCTTC. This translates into CASSQDERSSYNEQFF.

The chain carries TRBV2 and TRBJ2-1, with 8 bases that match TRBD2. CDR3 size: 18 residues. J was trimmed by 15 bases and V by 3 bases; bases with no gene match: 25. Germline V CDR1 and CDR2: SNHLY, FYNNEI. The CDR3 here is CASSDGSIAGLRSSWRFF. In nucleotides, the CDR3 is TGTGCCAGCAGTGATGGATCGATAGCGGGACTAAGGTCGAGCTGGCGGTTCTTC.

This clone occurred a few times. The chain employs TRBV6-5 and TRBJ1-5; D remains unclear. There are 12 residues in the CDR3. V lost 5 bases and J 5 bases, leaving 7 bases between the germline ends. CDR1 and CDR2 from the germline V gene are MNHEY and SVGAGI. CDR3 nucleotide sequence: TGTGCCAGCAGTCCCCAGCATCAGCCCCAGCATTTT. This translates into CASSPQHQPQHF.

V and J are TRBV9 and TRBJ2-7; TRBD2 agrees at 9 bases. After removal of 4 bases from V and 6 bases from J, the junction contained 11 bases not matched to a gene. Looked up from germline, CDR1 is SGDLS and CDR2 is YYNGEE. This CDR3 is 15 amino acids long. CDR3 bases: TGTGCCAGCAGCCCGAGTGGAGCGGGAGGCGTCGAGCAGTACTTC. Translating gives CASSPSGAGGVEQYF. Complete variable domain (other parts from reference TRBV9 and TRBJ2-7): DSGVTQTPKHLITATGQRVTLRCSPRSGDLSVYWYQQSLDQGLQFLIQYYNGEERAKGNILERFSAQQFPDLHSELNLSSLELGDSALYFCASSPSGAGGVEQYFGPGTRLTVT.

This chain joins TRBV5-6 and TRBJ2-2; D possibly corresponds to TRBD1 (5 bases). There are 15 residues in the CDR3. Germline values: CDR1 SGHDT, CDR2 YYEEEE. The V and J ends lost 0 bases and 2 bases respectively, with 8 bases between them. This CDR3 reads CASSLVDRNTGELFF. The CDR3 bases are TGTGCCAGCAGCTTGGTAGACAGAAACACCGGGGAGCTGTTTTTT.

The CDR3 spells CSALDIHEQYF. CDR3 DNA: TGCAGTGCCTTGGACATCCACGAGCAGTACTTC. The rearrangement joins TRBV20-1 to TRBJ2-7; a possible D gene is TRBD1 (5 bases). Germline V gene data show CDR1 as DFQATT and CDR2 as SNEGSKA (reference sequence). The V gene lost 6 bases and the J gene lost 5 bases, with 11 bases spanning the gap. This CDR3 is 11 amino acids long.

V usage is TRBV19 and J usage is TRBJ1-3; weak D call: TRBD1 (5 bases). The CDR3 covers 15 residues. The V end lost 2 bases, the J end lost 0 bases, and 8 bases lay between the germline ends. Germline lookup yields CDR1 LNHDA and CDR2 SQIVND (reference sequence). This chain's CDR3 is CASSIKGSSGNTIYF. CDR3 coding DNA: TGTGCCAGTAGTATAAAGGGGTCCTCTGGAAACACCATATATTTT.

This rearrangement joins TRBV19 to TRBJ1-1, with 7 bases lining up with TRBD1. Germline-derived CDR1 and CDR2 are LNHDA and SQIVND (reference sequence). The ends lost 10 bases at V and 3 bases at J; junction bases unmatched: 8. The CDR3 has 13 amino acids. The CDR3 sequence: CATQPGGYTEAFF. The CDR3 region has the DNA TGTGCCACCCAACCAGGGGGGTACACTGAAGCTTTCTTT.

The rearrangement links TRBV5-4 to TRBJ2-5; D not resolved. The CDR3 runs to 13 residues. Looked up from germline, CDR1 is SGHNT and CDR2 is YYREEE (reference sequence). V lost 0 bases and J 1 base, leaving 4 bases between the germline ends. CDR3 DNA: TGTGCCAGCAGCTTGGACAGCCAAGAGACCCAGTACTTC. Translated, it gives CASSLDSQETQYF.

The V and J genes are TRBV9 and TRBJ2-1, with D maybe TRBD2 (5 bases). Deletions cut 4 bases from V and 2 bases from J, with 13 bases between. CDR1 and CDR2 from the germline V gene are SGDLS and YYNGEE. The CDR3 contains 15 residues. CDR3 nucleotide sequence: TGTGCCAGCAGCATAGGTGGGAGTACCTACAATGAGCAGTTCTTC. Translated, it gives CASSIGGSTYNEQFF.

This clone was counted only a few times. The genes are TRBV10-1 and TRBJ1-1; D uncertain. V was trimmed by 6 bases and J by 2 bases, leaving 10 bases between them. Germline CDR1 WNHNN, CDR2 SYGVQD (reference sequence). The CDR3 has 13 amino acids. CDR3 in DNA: TGCGCCAGCAGCGTCTGGATAAACACTGAAGCTTTCTTT. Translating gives CASSVWINTEAFF.

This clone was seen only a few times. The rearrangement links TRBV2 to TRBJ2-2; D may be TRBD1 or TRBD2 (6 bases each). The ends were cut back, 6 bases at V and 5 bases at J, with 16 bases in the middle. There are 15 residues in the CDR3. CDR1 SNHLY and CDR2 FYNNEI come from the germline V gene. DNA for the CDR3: TGTGCCAGCAGGAGAAGGGGGGAAAGAACCGGGGAGCTGTTTTTT. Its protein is CASRRRGERTGELFF. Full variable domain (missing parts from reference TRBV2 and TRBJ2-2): EPEVTQTPSHQVTQMGQEVILRCVPISNHLYFYWYRQILGQKVEFLVSFYNNEISEKSEIFDDQFSVERPDGSNFTLKIRSTKLEDSAMYFCASRRRGERTGELFFGEGSRLTVL.

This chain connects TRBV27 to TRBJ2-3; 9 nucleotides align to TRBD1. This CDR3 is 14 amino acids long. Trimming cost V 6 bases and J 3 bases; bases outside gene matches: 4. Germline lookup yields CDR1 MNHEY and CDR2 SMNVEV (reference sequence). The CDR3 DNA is TGTGCCAGCAGCAACAGGGGGCGGACAGATACGCAGTATTTT. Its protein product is CASSNRGRTDTQYF.

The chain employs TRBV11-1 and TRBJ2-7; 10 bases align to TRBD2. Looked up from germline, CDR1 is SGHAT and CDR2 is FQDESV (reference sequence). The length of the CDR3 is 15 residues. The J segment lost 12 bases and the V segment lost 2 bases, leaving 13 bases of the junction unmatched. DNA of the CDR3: TGTGCCAGCAGCTTACAACTAGCGGGATCCTCAGCTCTGTACTTC. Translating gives CASSLQLAGSSALYF. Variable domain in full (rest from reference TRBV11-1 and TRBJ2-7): EAEVAQSPRYKITEKSQAVAFWCDPISGHATLYWYRQILGQGPELLVQFQDESVVDDSQLPKDRFSAERLKGVDSTLKIQPAELGDSAMYLCASSLQLAGSSALYFGPGTRLTVT.